The T cell receptor beta chain under discussion was sequenced for a study of T cells expressing NK-cell markers. The CDR3 has 15 residues. CDR1 is MNHEY and CDR2 is SVGEGT in the germline V gene. TCRdb re-called the 5' RACE reads; every CDR3 protein appears as one record, without DNA. The sample features some 280,000 distinct CDR3 sequences, with 0.39% in its top ten. V usage is TRBV6-2 or TRBV6-3 and J usage is TRBJ2-7; as DNA is missing, the TRBD2 call by TCRdb cannot be tested. The sample consisted of blood T cells: a sorted CD56 or NKG2C T cell subset, CD4+ or CD8+ T cells, or bulk PBMC T cells (not recorded which). This TCR was recovered from a man younger than 35 in good health. The CDR3 here is CASSKGLADTYEQYF.